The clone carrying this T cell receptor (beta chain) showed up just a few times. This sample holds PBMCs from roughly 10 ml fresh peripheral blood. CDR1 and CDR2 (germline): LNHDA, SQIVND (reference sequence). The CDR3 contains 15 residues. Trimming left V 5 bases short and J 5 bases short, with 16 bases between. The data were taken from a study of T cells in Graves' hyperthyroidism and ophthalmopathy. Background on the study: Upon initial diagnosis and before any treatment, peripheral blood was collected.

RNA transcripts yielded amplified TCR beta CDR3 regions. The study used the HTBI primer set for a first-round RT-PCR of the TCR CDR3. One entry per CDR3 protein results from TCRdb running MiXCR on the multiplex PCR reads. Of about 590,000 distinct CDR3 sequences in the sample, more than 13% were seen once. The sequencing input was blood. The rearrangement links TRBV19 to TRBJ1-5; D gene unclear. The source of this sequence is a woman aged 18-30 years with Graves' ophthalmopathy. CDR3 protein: CASSPYVRADQPQHF. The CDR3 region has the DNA TGTGCCAGTAGTCCTTATGTAAGGGCAGATCAGCCCCAGCATTTT.